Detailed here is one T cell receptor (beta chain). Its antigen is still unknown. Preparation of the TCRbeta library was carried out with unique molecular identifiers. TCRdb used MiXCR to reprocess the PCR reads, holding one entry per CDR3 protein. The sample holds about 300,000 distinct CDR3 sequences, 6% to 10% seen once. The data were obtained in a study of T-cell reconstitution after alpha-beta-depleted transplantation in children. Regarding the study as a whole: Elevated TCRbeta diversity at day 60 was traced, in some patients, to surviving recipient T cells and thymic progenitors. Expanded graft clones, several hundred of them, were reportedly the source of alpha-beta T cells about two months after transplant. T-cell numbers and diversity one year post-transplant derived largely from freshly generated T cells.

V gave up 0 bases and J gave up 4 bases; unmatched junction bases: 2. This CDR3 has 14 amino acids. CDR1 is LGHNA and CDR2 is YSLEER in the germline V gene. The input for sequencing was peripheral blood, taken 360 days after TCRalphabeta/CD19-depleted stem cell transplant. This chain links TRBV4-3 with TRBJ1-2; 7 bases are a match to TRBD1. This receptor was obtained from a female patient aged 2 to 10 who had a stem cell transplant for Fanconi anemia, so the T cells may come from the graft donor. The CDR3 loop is CASSQDGTAYGYTF. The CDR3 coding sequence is TGCGCCAGCAGCCAAGATGGGACAGCCTATGGCTACACCTTC.